The 5 T cell receptor beta chains in this list originate from one sample, sequenced in a study of cytomegalovirus exposure and HLA in healthy donors. The protocol was immunoSEQ multiplex PCR, while the TCRdb copy is restricted to in-frame clones and leaves out a portion. The repertoire includes 150,000 or so clones, around 84% of them detected once, and approximately 2.2% sits in the top ten. Sequenced input: PBMCs. These receptors were collected from a human donor in good health.

The V gene is TRBV2, the J gene TRBJ1-2; no firm D call. Germline CDR1 is SNHLY and CDR2 is FYNNEI. Between the trimmed V and J ends, which lost 8 bases and 1 base, there was a span of 17 bases. The CDR3 length is 15 residues. As DNA, the CDR3 is TGTGCCAGCGAGCGTCCGGGGAGTTTTAACTATGGCTACACCTTC. Translated, it gives CASERPGSFNYGYTF.

This clone is deemed medium-sized (0.01 to 0.1%). The chain links TRBV5-1 to TRBJ1-6; no firm D call. V lost 7 bases and J lost 5, with 13 bases in between. Germline loops: CDR1 SGHRS, CDR2 YFSETQ. This CDR3 comprises 14 residues. The CDR3 sequence: CASRRDPDNSPLHF. The CDR3 DNA reads as TGCGCCAGCCGGAGGGATCCTGATAATTCACCCCTCCACTTT.

This chain links TRBV19 with TRBJ2-1; a possible D gene is TRBD1 (7 bases). The germline V gene encodes CDR1 LNHDA and CDR2 SQIVND (reference sequence). V shed 3 bases and J shed 3 bases, with 12 bases lying between them. The CDR3 has 15 amino acids. In DNA, the CDR3 is TGTGCCAGTAGTATCACAGGGGAGGTCTACAATGAGCAGTTCTTC. Protein: CASSITGEVYNEQFF.

This clone showed up just a few times. The chain joins TRBV4-2 to TRBJ2-6; a weak D match, TRBD1 (5 bases). Trimming pared 3 bases from V and 0 bases from J, leaving 12 bases between. The CDR3 covers 17 residues. Per germline, CDR1 LGHNA and CDR2 YNFKEQ. CDR3 coding DNA: TGTGCCAGCAGCCATCTCGACAGTTACTCTGGGGCCAACGTCCTGACTTTC. It yields the protein CASSHLDSYSGANVLTF.

CDR3 sequence (DNA): TGTGCCAGCAGTGGGGGCGGGGAAAAACTGTTTTTT. Translation gives CASSGGGEKLFF. This chain joins TRBV28 and TRBJ1-4, with D possibly being TRBD1 (6 bases). The V end lost 5 bases, the J end lost 8 bases, and 9 bases lay between the germline ends. This CDR3 region has 12 residues. Germline CDR1 MDHEN, CDR2 SYDVKM.